This record looks at one T cell receptor (beta chain) sequence and its context. Antigen unknown. Lung cancer patients with chemo-refractory metastatic non-small-cell disease were given focal radiation plus CTLA-4 blockade with ipilimumab. The protocol was immunoSEQ multiplex PCR, while the TCRdb copy is restricted to in-frame clones and leaves out a portion. The sample consists of 40,000 to 50,000 clones, around four fifths of them appearing once. The entry originates in a study of radiotherapy plus CTLA-4 blockade in lung cancer. Broader study findings: Per reports, early blood T cell clone dynamics, plus interferon-beta, forecast response most strongly. Among blood TCR repertoires after radiotherapy plus ipilimumab, tumor-derived clones expanded.

The V gene's germline CDR1 is MNHEY and CDR2 SMNVEV (reference sequence). The CDR3 is 18 amino acids. V gave up 10 bases and J gave up 6 bases; unmatched junction bases: 18. The receptor comes from a human donor with non-small cell lung cancer who had stable disease on radiotherapy plus ipilimumab. This rearrangement joins TRBV27 to TRBJ2-3; 14 bases match TRBD2. The input for sequencing was peripheral blood, taken from a patient treated with radiotherapy plus ipilimumab. CDR3 DNA: TGTGCCACCAGGGGAATCTCGGGACTAGCGGGAGTCAGGGATACGCAGTATTTT. Translated: CATRGISGLAGVRDTQYF.